Sequencing of this T cell receptor beta chain was carried out in a study of molecular identifiers for immune sequencing clone quantification listed by TCRdb under 2018. With regard to the full study: For a replicate experiment, the RNA from either around 20,000 or 100,000 naive CD8 T cells was divided into five aliquots, and four of those aliquots went on to sequencing. The study was a methods study using CD8 T cells to benchmark molecular-identifier clustering-based TCR repertoire sequencing (MIDCIRS) and TCR RNA copy counting.

This clonotype has only a few counts. Its recognized antigen is unknown. No much larger clone is present one base from it, and per-base qualities are unavailable. Looking up the germline V gene (reference sequence) yields CDR1 SEHNR and CDR2 FQNEAQ. The CDR3 numbers 14 residues from cysteine through phenylalanine. Left in the record is the CDR3 DNA by itself, 42 bases read in frame from the first base. Trimming removed 5 bases from V and 2 bases from J, leaving 12 bases between the germline ends. Receptor amplification or capture employed PCR. The reads were generated on a NextSeq 500. Bulk TCR libraries were generated as previously described, with the TCR primers listed in Table S5 used. Purification of total RNA was performed with the Qiagen AllPrep DNA/RNA kit. Reads from multiple sequencing runs of the same library were pooled before analysis. On the study's bioinformatics: Reads were retained only if the reads had an exact TCR constant sequence, and the retained reads were trimmed to 150 nt and grouped according to their 12-nt molecular barcodes. Reads in each barcode group were sub-clustered using a 15% Levenshtein threshold, and a quality-weighted consensus sequence was built for each RNA molecule. Non-functional sequences were filtered out, along with any lower-count sequence sitting one edit away from another sequence. Based on a fit of two negative binomial distributions, barcode sub-clusters having less than 20% of the maximum read count were discarded. The raw public reads went through TCRdb reprocessing: fastp at Q25, MiXCR clone calling, in-frame beta chains kept. Here each entry gathers all rows of one CDR3 protein and keeps the most common genes and DNA. Clone size and V and J calls follow TCRdb, not the original study. This sample has 100,000 or so distinct CDR3 sequences in its table, and over 30% of those were observed once. The ten largest clones represent roughly 4.2% of the sample.

Here is what the overall study found, with its caveats: Clones above 20 RNA copies held over 98% of molecules in CMV-specific effector cells but under 1% in naive cells. When barcode sub-clustering was omitted, TCR diversity was inflated by chimeric consensus sequences, with chimeras reaching as high as 47%. Modeling estimated 3 to 3.5 recovered TCR RNA copies per cell, compared with about 9.3 by digital PCR, which implies roughly 29% capture efficiency. The sizes of highly expanded clones could end up underestimated when identical TCR molecules share a barcode. Naive libraries contained spiked-in Jurkat TCR RNA (approximately nine copies' worth), which is not part of the donor repertoire. Spiked-in Jurkat TCR RNA equivalent to a single cell was reported to be detectable even among 800,000 to 1,000,000 naive CD8 T cells.

Libraries of naive CD8 T cells were built from around 20,000 to 990,000 sorted cells, with 10%, 30% or 50% of the purified RNA used. Naive CD8 T cells, defined as CD8+CD4-CCR7+CD45RA+, were FACS-sorted into RLT Plus buffer on a BD FACSAria II. Approximately nine TCR copies' worth of Jurkat RNA were spiked into roughly 19,000-1,000,000 naive CD8 T cell samples to test detection sensitivity. CD8 T cells were enriched using RosetteSep CD8+ T Cell Enrichment Cocktail and Ficoll-Paque, and the enriched cells then underwent ACK red cell lysis. Rearrangement joined TRBV7-9 to TRBJ2-5; the D region possibly corresponds to TRBD1 (6 bases align). The sample was naive CD8+ T cells from blood, with Jurkat cell RNA spiked in. This specimen's cell subset or site label, interpreted: FACS-sorted CD8+CD4-CCR7+CD45RA+ naive T cells. This TCR was sampled from a human donor in good health. Some libraries in this study had Jurkat cell RNA spiked in. The CDR3 amino acid sequence is: CASSVQGYQETQYF. Here is the DNA: TGTGCCAGCAGCGTACAGGGTTATCAAGAGACCCAGTACTTC.